This T cell receptor beta chain derives from a study of T cells expressing NK-cell markers (dated by TCRdb to 2018 to 2020). Concerning the study at large: Under ten donors provided sorted CD3+CD56+NKG2C+, CD3+CD56+NKG2C- and CD3+CD56-NKG2C+ T-cell subsets, whose TCR beta-chain repertoires were profiled. Illumina HiSeq 2000/2500, MiSeq or NextSeq was used to sequence libraries as 2 x 150 bp reads. The eight sequenced donors were randomly selected healthy volunteers, three men and five women. Of the eight sequenced donors, seven were found to be HCMV-seropositive and one was found to be HCMV-seronegative.

Measured from the cysteine to the phenylalanine, the CDR3 is 11 residues long. Nucleotide data are not available. For this clonotype: No cognate antigen has been identified for it.

A commercial ELISA kit detecting HCMV-specific IgG in serum was used to determine HCMV serostatus. Peripheral blood mononuclear cells were isolated from blood by Ficoll density gradient centrifugation. General conclusions and limits of the study: Whether the expanded NKG2C-expressing T cell clones were specific for HCMV antigens remained unclear. In six donors, the dominant CD3+CD56+NKG2C+ clonotypes were found to rank among the top 10 CD8+ clonotypes and to make up roughly 1.0-7.0% of CD8+ T cells. Those dominant clonotypes were again the most abundant among CD3+CD56-NKG2C+ cells in four donors, at roughly 25-60.1%.

Reads for this sample came from an Illumina HiSeq 2000. 5'RACE template switching, by which a universal primer site and unique molecular identifiers were added, was used to make TCR beta cDNA libraries. Priming for cDNA synthesis came from the TCR beta constant segment, and two successive PCR amplification steps followed. In the paper's pipeline: Reads were demultiplexed and grouped by UMI with MIGEC, and clonotypes were assembled and quantified with MiTCR. To remove erroneous sequences, TCR cDNA sequences were retained only when supported by two or more reads. The tcR package was used for downstream repertoire analysis, and clonotypes were matched between fractions using CDR3 nucleotide sequence together with V segment. VDJmatch was used to annotate antigen specificity against VDJdb, with one amino acid substitution in CDR3 permitted. Each entry corresponds to one CDR3 protein sequence from reads that TCRdb reprocessed, and DNA is not given. The V and J calls and clone size come from TCRdb's table, not from the authors' own analysis. For this sample, the table gives about 170,000 distinct CDR3 sequences. The ten largest clones represent 20% to 25% of the sample.

The material sequenced was blood T cells: a sorted CD56 or NKG2C T cell subset, CD4+ or CD8+ T cells, or bulk PBMC T cells (not recorded which). This receptor chain uses TRBV21-1 and TRBJ2-7. TRBV21-1 is shown as a pseudogene. The TCR sequence derives from a man aged 18-75 years in good health. The CDR3 reads CASSNGVEQYF.